This TCR beta chain was profiled in a study of follicular helper T cells after annual influenza vaccination. Noted time point: 2013-2014 season, 7 days after vaccination. The V gene's germline CDR1 is SEHNR and CDR2 FQNEAQ (reference sequence). Trimming took 4 bases from V and 5 from J; bases not matched to a gene: 1. The CDR3 spans 14 residues. Method: immunoSEQ multiplex PCR; TCRdb's copy keeps in-frame clones and lacks some. The data contain 9,700 or so clones, approximately 84% of them singletons. The sequence came from an adult who received the influenza vaccine. Source: CXCR5- memory CD4+ T cells sorted from blood, taken 7 days after influenza vaccination. The V gene is TRBV7-9, the J gene TRBJ2-5; 13 positions agree with TRBD2. CDR3 nucleotide sequence: TGTGCCAGCAGCTCGACTAGCGGGGGGGAGACCCAGTACTTC. Its protein is CASSSTSGGETQYF. The entire variable domain, with the rest obtained from reference TRBV7-9 and TRBJ2-5, is as follows: DTGVSQNPRHKITKRGQNVTFRCDPISEHNRLYWYRQTLGQGPEFLTYFQNEAQLEKSRLLSDRFSAERPKGSFSTLEIQRTEQGDSAMYLCASSSTSGGETQYFGPGTRLLVL.